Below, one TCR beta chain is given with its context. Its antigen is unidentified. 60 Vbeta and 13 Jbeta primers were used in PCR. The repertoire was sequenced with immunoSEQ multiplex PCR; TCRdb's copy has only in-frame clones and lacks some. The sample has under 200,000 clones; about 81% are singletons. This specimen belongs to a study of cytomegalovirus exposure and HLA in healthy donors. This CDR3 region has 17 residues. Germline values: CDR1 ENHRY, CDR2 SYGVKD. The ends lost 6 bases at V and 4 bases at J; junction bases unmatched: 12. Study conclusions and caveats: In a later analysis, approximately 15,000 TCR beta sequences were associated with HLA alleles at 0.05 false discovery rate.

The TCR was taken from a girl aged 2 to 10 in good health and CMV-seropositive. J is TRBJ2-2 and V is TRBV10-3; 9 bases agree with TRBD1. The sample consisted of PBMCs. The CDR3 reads CAIRQLTQGAGTGELFF. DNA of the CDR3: TGTGCCATCAGACAATTGACACAGGGGGCGGGCACCGGGGAGCTGTTTTTT.